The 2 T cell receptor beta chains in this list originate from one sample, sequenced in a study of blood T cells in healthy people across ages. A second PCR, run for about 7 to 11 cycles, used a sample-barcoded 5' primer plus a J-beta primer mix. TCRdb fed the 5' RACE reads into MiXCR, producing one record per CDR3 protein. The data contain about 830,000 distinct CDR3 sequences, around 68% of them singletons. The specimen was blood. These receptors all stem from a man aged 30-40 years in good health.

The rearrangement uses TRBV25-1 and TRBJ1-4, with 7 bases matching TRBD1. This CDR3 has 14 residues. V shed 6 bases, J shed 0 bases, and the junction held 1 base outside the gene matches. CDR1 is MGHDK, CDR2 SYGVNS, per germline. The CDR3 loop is CASRTGTTNEKLFF. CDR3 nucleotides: TGTGCCAGCAGGACAGGGACAACTAATGAAAAACTGTTTTTT.

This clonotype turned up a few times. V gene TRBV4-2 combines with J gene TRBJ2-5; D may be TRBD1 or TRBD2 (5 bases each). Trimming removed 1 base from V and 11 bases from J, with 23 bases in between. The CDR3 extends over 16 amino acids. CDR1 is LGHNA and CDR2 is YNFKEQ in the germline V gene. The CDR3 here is CASSQVGTLIEGEQYF. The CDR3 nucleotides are TGTGCCAGCAGCCAAGTCGGAACTCTCATCGAAGGGGAGCAGTACTTC.